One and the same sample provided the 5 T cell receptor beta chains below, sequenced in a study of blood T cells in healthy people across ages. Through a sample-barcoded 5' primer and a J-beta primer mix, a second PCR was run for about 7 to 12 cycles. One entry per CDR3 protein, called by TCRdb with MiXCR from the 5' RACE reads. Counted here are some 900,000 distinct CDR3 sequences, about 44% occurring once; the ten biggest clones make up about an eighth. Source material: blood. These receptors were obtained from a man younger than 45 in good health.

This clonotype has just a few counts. The CDR3 region is CASSELGNRTYGYTF. In nucleotides, the CDR3 is TGTGCCAGCAGTGAATTGGGTAATAGGACTTATGGCTACACCTTC. The chain carries TRBV25-1 and TRBJ1-2; D is uncertain. The CDR3 sequence is 15 residues long. CDR1 is MGHDK and CDR2 is SYGVNS in the germline V gene. Trimming took off 1 base at V and 5 bases at J, with 14 bases between the two ends.

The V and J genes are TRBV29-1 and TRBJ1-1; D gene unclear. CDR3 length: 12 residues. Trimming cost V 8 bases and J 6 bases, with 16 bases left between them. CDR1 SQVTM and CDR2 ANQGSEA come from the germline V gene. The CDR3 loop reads CSSRVTGSEAFF. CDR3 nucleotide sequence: TGCAGCTCTAGGGTGACGGGGTCTGAAGCTTTCTTT.

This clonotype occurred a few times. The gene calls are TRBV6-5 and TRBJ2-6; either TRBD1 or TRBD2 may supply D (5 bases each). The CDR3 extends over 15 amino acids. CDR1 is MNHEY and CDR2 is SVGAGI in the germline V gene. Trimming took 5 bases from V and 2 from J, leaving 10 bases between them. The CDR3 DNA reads TGTGCCAGCAGTGGGGGTTCAGCTGGGGCCAACGTCCTGACTTTC. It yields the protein CASSGGSAGANVLTF.

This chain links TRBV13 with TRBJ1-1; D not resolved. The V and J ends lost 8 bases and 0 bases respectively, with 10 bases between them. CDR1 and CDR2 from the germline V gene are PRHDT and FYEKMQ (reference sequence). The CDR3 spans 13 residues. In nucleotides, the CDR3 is TGTGCCAGCCATGTAGGAATGAACACTGAAGCTTTCTTT. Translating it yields CASHVGMNTEAFF.

In DNA, the CDR3 is TGTGCCAGCACCAACGACCGGGACAGAGGGAACATTCAGTACTTC. This gives the protein CASTNDRDRGNIQYF. V is TRBV7-9 and J is TRBJ2-4, with 7 bases matching TRBD1. The CDR3 spans 15 residues. The V gene end was trimmed by 7 bases and the J gene end by 7 bases; junction bases not matched to a gene: 13. Germline V gene lookup returns CDR1 SEHNR and CDR2 FQNEAQ (reference sequence).